The source of this T cell receptor (beta chain) is a study of T cells in localized non-small cell lung cancer. For this clone: Antigen: not known.

The method was immunoSEQ multiplex PCR; TCRdb's version includes in-frame clones alone and lacks a portion of them. The data show about 41,000 clones, with approximately 83% seen just once and roughly 8.5% held by the top ten. The V gene's germline CDR1 is SEHNR and CDR2 FQNEAQ (reference sequence). Trimming left V 5 bases short and J 3 bases short, with 24 bases between. The CDR3 is 18 amino acids. Whole-study findings and limits: Higher T cell density in the blood was associated with longer overall survival, whereas higher adjacent-lung clonality associated with shorter survival. Clonality of T cells reached its maximum in uninvolved adjacent lung, surpassing tumor. Adjacent lung was found to contain a median around 56 of the top 100 tumor clones.

The TCR comes from a man between 40 and 75 years old with stage II lung adenocarcinoma. V and J are TRBV7-9 and TRBJ2-3; D assignment may be TRBD1 or TRBD2 (5 bases each). The starting material was PBMCs, obtained before any cancer treatment. The CDR3 sequence is CASSAFLPGTLGTDTQYF. The DNA for the CDR3 is TGTGCCAGCAGCGCGTTTTTACCCGGGACCCTGGGGACAGATACGCAGTATTTT.